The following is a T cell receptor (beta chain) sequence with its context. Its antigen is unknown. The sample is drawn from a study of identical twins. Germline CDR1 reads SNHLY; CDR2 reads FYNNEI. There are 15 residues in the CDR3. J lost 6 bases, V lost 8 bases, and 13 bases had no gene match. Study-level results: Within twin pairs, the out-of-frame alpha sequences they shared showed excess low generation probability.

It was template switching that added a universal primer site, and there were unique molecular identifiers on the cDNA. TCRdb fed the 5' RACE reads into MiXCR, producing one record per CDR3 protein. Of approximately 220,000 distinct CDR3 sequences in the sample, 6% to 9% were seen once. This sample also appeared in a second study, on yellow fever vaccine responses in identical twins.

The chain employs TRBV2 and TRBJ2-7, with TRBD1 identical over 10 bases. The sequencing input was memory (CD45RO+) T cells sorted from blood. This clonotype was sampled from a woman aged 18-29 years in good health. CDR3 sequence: CASSYRGQGISEQYF. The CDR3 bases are TGTGCCAGCTCCTACCGGGGACAGGGGATCTCCGAGCAGTACTTC. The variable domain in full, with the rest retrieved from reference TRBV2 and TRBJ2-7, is EPEVTQTPSHQVTQMGQEVILRCVPISNHLYFYWYRQILGQKVEFLVSFYNNEISEKSEIFDDQFSVERPDGSNFTLKIRSTKLEDSAMYFCASSYRGQGISEQYFGPGTRLTVT.